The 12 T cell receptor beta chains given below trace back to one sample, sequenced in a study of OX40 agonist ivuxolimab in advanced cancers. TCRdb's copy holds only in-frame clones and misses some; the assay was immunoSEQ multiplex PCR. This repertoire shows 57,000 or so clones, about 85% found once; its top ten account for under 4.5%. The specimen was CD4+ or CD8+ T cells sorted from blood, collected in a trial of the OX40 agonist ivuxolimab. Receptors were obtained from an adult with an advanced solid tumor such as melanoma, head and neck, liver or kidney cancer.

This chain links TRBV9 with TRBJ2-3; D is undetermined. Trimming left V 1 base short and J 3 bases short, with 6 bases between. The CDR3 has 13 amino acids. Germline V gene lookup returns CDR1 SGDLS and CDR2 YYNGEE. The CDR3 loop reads CASSVSVTDTQYF. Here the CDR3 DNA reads TGTGCCAGCAGCGTAAGTGTAACAGATACGCAGTATTTT.

The CDR3 coding sequence is TGTGCCAGCAGCTTCCCGACAGGCGGAACCGGGGAGCTGTTTTTT. Encoded protein: CASSFPTGGTGELFF. The V and J genes are TRBV5-4 and TRBJ2-2, with D possibly being TRBD1 (6 bases). This CDR3 region has 15 residues. Trimming left V 2 bases short and J 5 bases short, with 13 bases between. Germline CDR1 reads SGHNT; CDR2 reads YYREEE (reference sequence).

The CDR3 loop is CASRVLPNQPQHF. In DNA form, the CDR3 reads TGTGCCAGCAGGGTCCTCCCCAATCAGCCCCAGCATTTT. The V and J genes are TRBV2 and TRBJ1-5; D is uncertain. The CDR3 consists of 13 residues. Looked up from germline, CDR1 is SNHLY and CDR2 is FYNNEI. The V end lost 6 bases, the J end lost 3 bases, and 9 bases lay between the germline ends.

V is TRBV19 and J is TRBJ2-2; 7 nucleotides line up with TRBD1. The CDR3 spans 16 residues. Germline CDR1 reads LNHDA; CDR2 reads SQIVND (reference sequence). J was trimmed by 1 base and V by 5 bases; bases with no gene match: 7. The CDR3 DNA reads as TGTGCCAGTAGTCTCCTGGGACAGCGGAACACCGGGGAGCTGTTTTTT. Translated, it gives CASSLLGQRNTGELFF.

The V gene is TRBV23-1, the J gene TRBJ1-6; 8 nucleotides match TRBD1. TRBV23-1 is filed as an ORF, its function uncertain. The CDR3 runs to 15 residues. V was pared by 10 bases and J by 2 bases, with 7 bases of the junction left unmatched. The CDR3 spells CATPGGGAYNSPLHF. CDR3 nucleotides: TGCGCCACCCCAGGGGGCGGAGCCTATAATTCACCCCTCCACTTT.

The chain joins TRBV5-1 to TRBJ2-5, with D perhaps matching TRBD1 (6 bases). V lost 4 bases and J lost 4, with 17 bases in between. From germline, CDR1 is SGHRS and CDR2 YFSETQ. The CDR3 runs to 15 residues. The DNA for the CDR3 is TGCGCCAGCAGCCCTCAGACAGGCCTCCGAGAGACCCAGTACTTC. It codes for CASSPQTGLRETQYF.

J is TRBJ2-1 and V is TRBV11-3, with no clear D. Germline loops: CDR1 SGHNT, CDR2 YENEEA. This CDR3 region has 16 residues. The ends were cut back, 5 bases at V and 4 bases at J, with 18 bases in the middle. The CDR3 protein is CASSQTWQLGYNEQFF. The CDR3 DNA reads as TGTGCCAGCAGCCAGACGTGGCAGCTGGGATACAATGAGCAGTTCTTC.

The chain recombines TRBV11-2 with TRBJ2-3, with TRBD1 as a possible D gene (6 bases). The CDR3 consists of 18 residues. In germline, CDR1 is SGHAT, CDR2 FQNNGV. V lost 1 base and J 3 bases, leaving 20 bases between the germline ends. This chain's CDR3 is CASSLGIGGTGKTDTQYF. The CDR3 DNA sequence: TGTGCCAGCAGCTTAGGAATAGGGGGAACAGGGAAGACAGATACGCAGTATTTT.

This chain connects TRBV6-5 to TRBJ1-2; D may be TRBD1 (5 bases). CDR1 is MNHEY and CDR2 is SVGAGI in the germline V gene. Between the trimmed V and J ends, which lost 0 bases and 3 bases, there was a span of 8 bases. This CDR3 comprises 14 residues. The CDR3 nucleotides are TGTGCCAGCAGTTACTCTGGACAAGACTATGGCTACACCTTC. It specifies CASSYSGQDYGYTF.

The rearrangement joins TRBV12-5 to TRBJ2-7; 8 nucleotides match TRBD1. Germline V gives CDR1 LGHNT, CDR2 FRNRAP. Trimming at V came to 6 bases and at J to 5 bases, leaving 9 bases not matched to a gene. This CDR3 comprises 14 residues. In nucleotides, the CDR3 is TGTGCTAGTGGCTCCGGACAGGGTCGCCACGAGCAGTACTTC. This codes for CASGSGQGRHEQYF.

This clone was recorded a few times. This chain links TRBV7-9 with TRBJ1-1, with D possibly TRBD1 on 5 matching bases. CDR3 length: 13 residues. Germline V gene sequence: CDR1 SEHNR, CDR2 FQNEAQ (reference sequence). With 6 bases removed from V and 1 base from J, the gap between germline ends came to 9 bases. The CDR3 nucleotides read TGTGCCAGCAGAGAAAGGGGGAACACTGAAGCTTTCTTT. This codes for CASRERGNTEAFF.

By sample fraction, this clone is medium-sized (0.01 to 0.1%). DNA for the CDR3: TGCGCCAGCAGCCCTCGTCTGACACTTAATAATTCACCCCTCCACTTT. Its translation: CASSPRLTLNNSPLHF. V is TRBV4-3 and J is TRBJ1-6; D is unresolved. The germline V gene encodes CDR1 LGHNA and CDR2 YSLEER. The V end lost 4 bases, the J end lost 5 bases, and 15 bases lay between the germline ends. The length of the CDR3 is 16 residues.